The 24 T cell receptor beta chains below all came from one sample that was sequenced in a study of blood T cell repertoires in COVID-19. Assay used: immunoSEQ multiplex PCR; TCRdb lists only in-frame clones, some missing. The sample lists more than 15,000 clones, around 90% occurring once. The sequencing sample was made of peripheral blood. The receptor source for this set is a woman over 75 with COVID-19, enrolled during active disease.

The V call is TRBV27, the J call TRBJ2-7; 7 bases are shared with TRBD1. CDR1 is MNHEY and CDR2 is SMNVEV in the germline V gene (reference sequence). The V gene end was trimmed by 2 bases and the J gene end by 7 bases; junction bases not matched to a gene: 8. This CDR3 has 14 amino acids. In DNA, the CDR3 is TGTGCCAGCAGTTTAAACAGGGCAGGGGGAGAGCAGTACTTC. It is translated as CASSLNRAGGEQYF.

The chain links TRBV28 to TRBJ1-2; D remains ambiguous. V was shortened by 2 bases and J by 4 bases, with 11 bases between the two germline ends. CDR1 is MDHEN and CDR2 is SYDVKM in the germline V gene. The length of the CDR3 is 14 residues. The CDR3 sequence: CASSLPTFSYGYTF. In nucleotides, the CDR3 is TGTGCCAGCAGTTTACCCACTTTTAGCTATGGCTACACCTTC.

CDR3 DNA sequence: TGTGCCAGCAGTCGGGCAACTAATGAAAAACTGTTTTTT. It encodes CASSRATNEKLFF. This chain uses TRBV12-3 or TRBV12-4 with TRBJ1-4, with D unclear. The CDR3 has 13 residues. Trimming removed 5 bases from V and 0 bases from J, with 4 bases in between.

The chain recombines TRBV11-1 with TRBJ2-6, with D uncertain. Trimming cost V 5 bases and J 0 bases, with 8 bases left between them. The V gene's germline CDR1 is SGHAT and CDR2 FQDESV (reference sequence). CDR3 length: 15 amino acids. The CDR3: CASSRRFSGANVLTF. The CDR3 DNA reads TGTGCCAGCAGCCGGAGATTCTCTGGGGCCAACGTCCTGACTTTC.

V is TRBV9 and J is TRBJ2-2; 13 positions match TRBD2. V shed 0 bases and J 5 bases; nucleotides not matched to a gene: 19. CDR1 and CDR2 (germline): SGDLS, YYNGEE. The CDR3 has 22 residues. The CDR3 protein is CASSVAGGRGPGLAGVTGELFF. The CDR3 coding sequence is TGTGCCAGCAGCGTAGCTGGGGGGCGCGGTCCCGGACTAGCGGGAGTTACCGGGGAGCTGTTTTTT.

This sequence joins TRBV9 and TRBJ2-5, with D possibly being TRBD2 (6 bases). Germline loops: CDR1 SGDLS, CDR2 YYNGEE. The V end was cut by 0 bases, the J end by 4 bases, with 13 bases between. This CDR3 region has 15 residues. The CDR3 DNA reads TGTGCCAGCAGCGTAGTAGGAGGGACTGGAGAGACCCAGTACTTC. It yields the protein CASSVVGGTGETQYF.

This chain joins TRBV2 and TRBJ1-6; 8 nucleotides line up with TRBD1. Germline CDR1 SNHLY, CDR2 FYNNEI. The CDR3 is 14 amino acids. J gave up 7 bases and V 7 bases, and 6 bases lay outside the gene matches. CDR3 nucleotide sequence: TGTGCCAGCATTCAGGACAGGGTAAATTCACCCCTCCACTTT. As protein: CASIQDRVNSPLHF.

The genes are TRBV2 and TRBJ1-2; D may be TRBD1 (6 bases). From germline, CDR1 is SNHLY and CDR2 FYNNEI. The CDR3 runs 13 residues. V was clipped by 6 bases and J by 5 bases, with 13 bases between them. Here the CDR3 reads CASRQGIPYGYTF. The CDR3 DNA reads as TGTGCCAGCAGACAGGGAATACCGTATGGCTACACCTTC.

This clone was seen once. V is TRBV21-1 and J is TRBJ1-6; TRBD1 is the table's D call and was not checked against the DNA. TRBV21-1 is shown as a pseudogene. This CDR3 has 16 residues. CDR3 DNA: TGTGCCAGCAGCATACAGGGGAACACCTATAATTCACCCCTCCACTTT. Protein product: CASSIQGNTYNSPLHF.

This sequence joins TRBV2 and TRBJ1-1, with unresolved D. Deletions cut 5 bases from V and 11 bases from J, with 12 bases between. Per the germline V gene, CDR1 is SNHLY and CDR2 is FYNNEI. The CDR3 length is 11 residues. The CDR3 nucleotides read TGTGCCAGCAGTTCCGACATCGTCGCTTTCTTT. Its translation is CASSSDIVAFF.

This clone showed up just once. The rearrangement uses TRBV24-1 and TRBJ2-1; 11 bases fit TRBD2. The germline gives CDR1 KGHDR, CDR2 SFDVKD. V lost 4 bases, J lost 12 bases, and 10 bases stayed unmatched. The CDR3 totals 15 residues. CDR3 sequence: CATSEASGRQRGQFF. The CDR3 DNA sequence: TGTGCCACCAGTGAGGCTAGCGGGAGGCAAAGGGGGCAGTTCTTC.

This clone was counted between two and nine times. The chain joins TRBV5-4 to TRBJ1-4, with TRBD1 matching 9 bases. From germline, CDR1 is SGHNT and CDR2 YYREEE (reference sequence). V was pared by 1 base and J by 8 bases, with 6 bases of the junction left unmatched. The CDR3 is 15 amino acids. The CDR3 coding sequence is TGTGCCAGCAGCTTGCCCGGGACAGGGAAGGAAAAACTGTTTTTT. As protein: CASSLPGTGKEKLFF.

J is TRBJ2-3 and V is TRBV3-1 (or the pseudogene TRBV3-2); 11 positions agree with TRBD1. The V segment lost 5 bases and the J segment 6 bases; nucleotides outside the gene matches: 10. Germline CDR1 LGHDT, CDR2 YNNKEL (reference sequence). The CDR3 is 16 amino acids. The CDR3 DNA is TGTGCCAGCAGCTTACCCTGGACAGGGGGCAAGGATACGCAGTATTTT. This gives the protein CASSLPWTGGKDTQYF.

The chain joins TRBV7-2 to TRBJ2-5, with 11 bases matching TRBD2. J lost 5 bases, V lost 1 base, and 9 bases had no gene match. The CDR3 is 17 residues long. Per the germline V gene, CDR1 is SGHTA and CDR2 is FQGNSA. CDR3 amino acids: CASSLVLAGATTETQYF. DNA for the CDR3: TGTGCCAGCAGCTTAGTACTAGCGGGAGCGACTACGGAGACCCAGTACTTC.

The chain uses TRBV15 and TRBJ1-5, with 10 bases identical to TRBD1. Looked up from germline, CDR1 is LNHNV and CDR2 is YYDKDF (reference sequence). This CDR3 is built from 18 residues. Losses at the gene ends were 2 bases for V and 2 bases for J; bases not matched to a gene: 9. The CDR3 sequence: CATSRYLTGGSGNQPQHF. The CDR3 bases are TGTGCCACCAGCAGATATTTGACAGGGGGCTCGGGCAATCAGCCCCAGCATTTT.

Comment on this clone: A much larger clone is a single base away; this may be a read error. The chain is built from TRBV19 and TRBJ2-7; 10 positions match TRBD2. CDR3 length equals 15 residues. With V trimmed by 7 bases and J by 3 bases, 9 bases remained unmatched. Germline V gene data show CDR1 as LNHDA and CDR2 as SQIVND (reference sequence). DNA of the CDR3: TGTGCCAGTAATAAAACTAGCGGGAATTACTACGAGCAGTACTTC. Translation gives CASNKTSGNYYEQYF.

The table lists this clone with a count of one. CDR3 sequence reads: CASSSRLAGDQETQYF. The CDR3 DNA is TGTGCCAGCAGTTCCCGACTAGCGGGGGACCAAGAGACCCAGTACTTC. The chain has TRBV6-2 or TRBV6-3 and TRBJ2-5, with TRBD2 matching 12 bases. The ends lost 4 bases at V and 0 bases at J; junction bases unmatched: 3. The germline gives CDR1 MNHEY, CDR2 SVGEGT. This CDR3 has 16 amino acids.

The chain employs TRBV18 and TRBJ2-3; D is possibly TRBD1 (6 bases). The CDR3 runs to 14 residues. Germline V gene lookup returns CDR1 KGHSH and CDR2 LQKENI. With 6 bases removed from V and 3 bases from J, the gap between germline ends came to 13 bases. The CDR3 here is CASSPDSATDTQYF. The DNA of the CDR3 is TGTGCCAGCTCGCCGGACAGTGCTACAGATACGCAGTATTTT.

The chain joins TRBV18 to TRBJ2-3; D not certain. The ends were cut back, 6 bases at V and 0 bases at J, with 10 bases in the middle. Germline assignment: CDR1 KGHSH and CDR2 LQKENI. The CDR3 has 14 amino acids. The CDR3 spells CASSPRTSTDTQYF. The CDR3 nucleotides read TGTGCCAGCTCGCCTCGAACTAGCACAGATACGCAGTATTTT.

V and J are TRBV19 and TRBJ1-1; TRBD1 agrees at 11 bases. Germline trimming cut 7 bases from V and 3 bases from J; bases unmatched to any gene: 4. Looked up from germline, CDR1 is LNHDA and CDR2 is SQIVND (reference sequence). The CDR3 length is 14 residues. Here the CDR3 DNA reads TGTGCCAGTACCGGGACAGGGGGATACACTGAAGCTTTCTTT. It yields the protein CASTGTGGYTEAFF.

V gene TRBV2 combines with J gene TRBJ1-6; D gene ambiguous. The CDR3 is made up of 14 amino acids. The germline gives CDR1 SNHLY, CDR2 FYNNEI. Trimming shortened V by 7 bases and J by 8 bases, and 15 bases separated the two germline ends. CDR3 sequence: CASNNGVGDSPLHF. CDR3 nucleotide sequence: TGTGCCAGCAATAATGGTGTCGGGGATTCACCCCTCCACTTT.

The genes are TRBV10-3 and TRBJ2-2; D is possibly TRBD2 (7 bases). The CDR3 consists of 15 residues. Per germline, CDR1 ENHRY and CDR2 SYGVKD. With 6 bases removed from V and 3 bases from J, the gap between germline ends came to 14 bases. In DNA form, the CDR3 reads TGTGCCATCAGGGGGGGGCGAGACGACACCGGGGAGCTGTTTTTT. The encoded protein is CAIRGGRDDTGELFF.

The CDR3 loop is CASSEASPRGIRSYEQYF. The CDR3 bases are TGTGCCAGCAGTGAAGCGTCCCCCAGGGGGATAAGGTCCTACGAGCAGTACTTC. V and J are TRBV6-1 and TRBJ2-7; 7 bases line up with TRBD1. The germline gives CDR1 MNHNS, CDR2 SASEGT. The CDR3 is made up of 18 amino acids. V shed 0 bases, J shed 1 base, and the junction held 12 bases outside the gene matches.

The table lists this clone with a count of one. The chain links TRBV6-5 to TRBJ1-2; D is unclear. CDR1 is MNHEY, CDR2 SVGAGI, per germline. Deletions cut 6 bases from V and 8 bases from J, with 16 bases between. The length of the CDR3 is 13 residues. The CDR3 region has the DNA TGTGCCAGCAGCCGGGCCTCCCCGGGGGGCTACACCTTC. This codes for CASSRASPGGYTF.